Shown below are 20 T cell receptor beta chains from a single sample sequenced in a study of cytomegalovirus exposure and HLA in healthy donors. With 60 Vbeta and 13 Jbeta primers, the PCR was carried out. Assay used: immunoSEQ multiplex PCR; TCRdb lists only in-frame clones, some missing. The sample holds roughly 160,000 clones, about two thirds seen once. The sample comprised PBMCs. The receptors derive from a woman aged 25 to 39 in good health and CMV-seronegative.

This chain joins TRBV5-4 and TRBJ2-7; D is perhaps TRBD2 (6 bases). Germline lookup yields CDR1 SGHNT and CDR2 YYREEE (reference sequence). The CDR3 is made up of 15 amino acids. With 3 bases removed from V and 1 base from J, the gap between germline ends came to 14 bases. CDR3: CASSSMVSGSYEQYF. The CDR3 DNA sequence: TGTGCCAGCAGCTCAATGGTAAGCGGGTCCTACGAGCAGTACTTC.

The gene calls are TRBV11-2 and TRBJ2-7; TRBD2 matches 7 bases. This CDR3 contains 13 residues. V shed 5 bases, J shed 4 bases, and the junction held 5 bases outside the gene matches. Germline V gives CDR1 SGHAT, CDR2 FQNNGV. The CDR3 DNA reads as TGTGCCAGCAGCCCCGGCGGGAGTTACGAGCAGTACTTC. This encodes CASSPGGSYEQYF.

V gene TRBV28 combines with J gene TRBJ1-3; 11 nucleotides line up with TRBD1. The V gene's germline CDR1 is MDHEN and CDR2 SYDVKM. This CDR3 has 15 residues. V lost 6 bases and J lost 5; bases outside the gene matches: 6. The CDR3 loop is CASRRTGGNRNTIYF. The CDR3 DNA follows: TGTGCCAGCAGGAGGACAGGGGGCAATAGAAACACCATATATTTT.

CDR3 in amino acids: CASSWRENTEAFF. The CDR3 DNA sequence: TGTGCCAGCAGCTGGCGGGAGAACACTGAAGCTTTCTTT. The chain is built from TRBV6-1 and TRBJ1-1, with D hard to call. This CDR3 spans 13 amino acids. Trimming stripped 6 bases from V and 1 base from J, with 9 bases between. Germline-derived CDR1 and CDR2 are MNHNS and SASEGT.

This clone was observed a handful of times. The CDR3 here is CSVGGLMNTEAFF. CDR3 DNA: TGCAGCGTTGGGGGCCTAATGAACACTGAAGCTTTCTTT. The chain combines TRBV29-1 with TRBJ1-1, with D maybe TRBD1 (5 bases). Germline V gene data show CDR1 as SQVTM and CDR2 as ANQGSEA. The CDR3 totals 13 residues. V lost 4 bases and J 0 bases, leaving 9 bases between the germline ends.

The chain carries TRBV18 and TRBJ1-2; the match to TRBD1 covers 7 bases. V shed 5 bases and J 6 bases; nucleotides not matched to a gene: 6. The CDR3 runs 13 residues. The germline V gene has CDR1 KGHSH and CDR2 LQKENI. The CDR3 here is CASSSRQGDGYTF. DNA for the CDR3: TGTGCCAGCTCATCGAGACAGGGAGATGGCTACACCTTC. The complete variable domain, with remaining parts taken from reference TRBV18 and TRBJ1-2, reads NAGVMQNPRHLVRRRGQEARLRCSPMKGHSHVYWYRQLPEEGLKFMVYLQKENIIDESGMPKERFSAEFPKEGPSILRIQQVVRGDSAAYFCASSSRQGDGYTFGSGTRLTVV.

The chain employs TRBV30 and TRBJ1-6; possibly TRBD1 for D (6 bases). There are 15 residues in the CDR3. V was pared by 0 bases and J by 7 bases, with 13 bases between. Germline values: CDR1 GTSNPN, CDR2 SVGIG (reference sequence). DNA of the CDR3: TGTGCCTGGAGTGTGCAGGGGTTGGGGAATTCACCCCTCCACTTT. It translates to CAWSVQGLGNSPLHF. Drawing the rest from reference TRBV30 and TRBJ1-6, the complete variable domain is SQTIHQWPATLVQPVGSPLSLECTVEGTSNPNLYWYRQAAGRGLQLLFYSVGIGQISSEVPQNLSASRPQDRQFILSSKKLLLSDSGFYLCAWSVQGLGNSPLHFGNGTRLTVT.

Only a few counts were recorded for this clone. The chain carries TRBV6-1 and TRBJ1-5; 9 positions agree with TRBD1. Germline V gene data show CDR1 as MNHNS and CDR2 as SASEGT. The CDR3 runs 15 residues. Trimming at V came to 5 bases and at J to 1 base, leaving 3 bases not matched to a gene. This CDR3 is CASSTDRGSNQPQHF. The CDR3 nucleotides are TGTGCCAGCAGTACGGACAGGGGAAGCAATCAGCCCCAGCATTTT.

The chain is built from TRBV5-5 and TRBJ1-5; D might be TRBD1 (6 bases). Germline V gene sequence: CDR1 SGHKS, CDR2 YYEKEE (reference sequence). The CDR3 is 14 residues long. Trimming stripped 4 bases from V and 3 bases from J, with 11 bases between. The CDR3: CASSVWDNNQPQHF. CDR3 DNA: TGTGCCAGCAGCGTTTGGGACAACAATCAGCCCCAGCATTTT.

This chain joins TRBV27 and TRBJ2-1; 8 nucleotides agree with TRBD2. The trim removed 2 bases at V and 7 bases at J, leaving 4 bases unmatched. Germline CDR1 is MNHEY and CDR2 is SMNVEV (reference sequence). The CDR3 is 14 residues long. CDR3 coding DNA: TGTGCCAGCAGTTTAGCGGGAGGAGTTAATGAGCAGTTCTTC. Amino acids: CASSLAGGVNEQFF.

The chain employs TRBV9 and TRBJ1-5, with a tentative D call TRBD1 (5 bases). V lost 4 bases and J lost 2, with 16 bases in between. Germline V CDR1 and CDR2: SGDLS, YYNGEE. This CDR3 is built from 16 residues. CDR3 nucleotides: TGTGCCAGCAGCCCATTTGCAGGGCTCGGCAATCAGCCCCAGCATTTT. It yields the protein CASSPFAGLGNQPQHF.

This clone was recorded once. The chain links TRBV7-3 to TRBJ1-2, with a weak D call TRBD1 (6 bases). The CDR3 totals 15 residues. Germline loops: CDR1 SGHTA, CDR2 FQGTGA. V dropped 5 bases and J dropped 7 bases, with 20 bases sitting between them. This CDR3 is CASSLRGGVYGGYTF. The CDR3 nucleotides read TGTGCCAGCAGCCTGAGGGGGGGCGTTTATGGTGGCTACACCTTC.

A note on this clone: Other DNA sequences in the same sample also yield this CDR3. V gene TRBV27 combines with J gene TRBJ2-1; 11 bases align to TRBD2. Trimming removed 0 bases from V and 16 bases from J; junction bases left unmatched: 20. Germline CDR1 and CDR2: MNHEY and SMNVEV (reference sequence). The CDR3 consists of 18 residues. CDR3 sequence: CASSLSPVWLAGGGRQFF. Written as DNA, the CDR3 is TGTGCCAGCAGTTTATCCCCTGTATGGCTAGCGGGAGGCGGCCGGCAATTCTTC.

The genes are TRBV5-4 and TRBJ2-3; 16 nucleotides match TRBD2. The CDR3 extends over 16 amino acids. The junction had 4 bases not matched to a gene; V was cut back by 3 bases and J by 6 bases. The germline CDR1 and CDR2 sequences are SGHNT and YYREEE (reference sequence). CDR3 nucleotides: TGTGCCAGCAGCTCGGGACTAGCGGGGGGGCCGGATACGCAGTATTTT. This translates into CASSSGLAGGPDTQYF.

The chain links TRBV30 to TRBJ1-2, with a weak D call TRBD1 (5 bases). This CDR3 is 12 amino acids long. Germline V lookup: CDR1 GTSNPN, CDR2 SVGIG (reference sequence). Trimming stripped 3 bases from V and 8 bases from J, with 13 bases between. The CDR3 loop is CAWRPVGGGYTF. The CDR3 nucleotides read TGTGCCTGGAGGCCGGTGGGGGGAGGCTACACCTTC.

The rearrangement uses TRBV27 and TRBJ2-1; TRBD2 is a possible D gene (6 bases). Looked up from germline, CDR1 is MNHEY and CDR2 is SMNVEV (reference sequence). The CDR3 contains 15 residues. The V and J ends lost 5 bases and 5 bases respectively, with 16 bases between them. The CDR3 sequence is CASSLRMGGHNEQFF. In DNA form, the CDR3 reads TGTGCCAGCAGTCTCAGGATGGGGGGACACAATGAGCAGTTCTTC.

The chain links TRBV19 to TRBJ1-2; possible D gene TRBD1, 6 bases. This CDR3 is built from 15 residues. Germline V gene lookup returns CDR1 LNHDA and CDR2 SQIVND (reference sequence). V was pared by 4 bases and J by 6 bases, with 18 bases between. The CDR3 DNA reads TGTGCCAGTAGTACCACAGGGCTACGCTCCCATGGCTACACCTTC. Its protein is CASSTTGLRSHGYTF.

V and J are TRBV7-6 and TRBJ2-5; D gene uncertain. The DNA matches TRBJ2-7 better at its end, which makes the J call doubtful. This CDR3 region has 15 residues. Germline V gene lookup returns CDR1 SGHVS and CDR2 FNYEAQ. This CDR3 is CASSTSGASSYEQYF. The DNA for the CDR3 is TGTGCCAGCAGCACCTCGGGTGCAAGCTCCTACGAGCAGTACTTC.

The gene calls are TRBV6-6 and TRBJ1-6; 8 bases agree with TRBD1. V dropped 6 bases and J dropped 9; count of bases not matched to a gene: 13. This CDR3 is 16 amino acids long. Germline V gene sequence: CDR1 MNHNY, CDR2 SVGAGI (reference sequence). Written as DNA, the CDR3 is TGTGCCAGCAGAGATCAGGGACAGGAGGACGGTTCACCCCTCCACTTT. Residues: CASRDQGQEDGSPLHF.

The chain employs TRBV7-9 and TRBJ1-1, with no clear D. The CDR3 contains 14 residues. Trimming cost V 7 bases and J 0 bases, with 12 bases left between them. Germline-derived CDR1 and CDR2 are SEHNR and FQNEAQ (reference sequence). For the CDR3, the DNA is TGTGCCAGCAAATGGCGGAACATGAACACTGAAGCTTTCTTT. It is translated as CASKWRNMNTEAFF.